The rows below give T cell receptor beta chains drawn from one sample of a study of blood T cells in healthy people across ages. TCRdb recomputed calls from the 5' RACE reads with MiXCR, one row per CDR3 protein. The sample lists about 800,000 distinct CDR3 sequences, roughly 60% occurring once. What was sequenced was blood. Receptors were obtained from a man aged 30-40 years in good health. The CDR3 runs from the conserved cysteine through the conserved F or W. A D gene is named only where the DNA matches it firmly. Clone sizes are given selectively: once, few, many, or a class where the clone is expanded.

D: NA; length: 18; size: NA; J: TRBJ2-1; V: TRBV12-3/TRBV12-4; DNA: TGTGCCAGCAGTTTTTCCCTAAGTGGGGGAGTTTCCTACAATGAGCAGTTCTTC; CDR3: CASSFSLSGGVSYNEQFF
D: TRBD1; length: 14; size: NA; J: TRBJ1-1; V: TRBV7-2; DNA: TGTGCCAGCAGCTTCAAGCAGGGGGACACTGAAGCTTTCTTT; CDR3: CASSFKQGDTEAFF
D: NA; length: 13; size: NA; J: TRBJ2-1; V: TRBV20-1; DNA: TGCAGTGCTAACGTTGACGGGTTCAATGAGCAGTTCTTC; CDR3: CSANVDGFNEQFF
D: NA; length: 16; size: few; J: TRBJ2-6; V: TRBV13; DNA: TGTGCCAGCAGCTTACGCCGGACTATTGGGGCCAACGTCCTGACTTTC; CDR3: CASSLRRTIGANVLTF
D: TRBD2; length: 17; size: NA; J: TRBJ2-3; V: TRBV3-1; DNA: TGTGCCAGCAGCTTAGCGGGGCGGCTAACCGGAACAGATACGCAGTATTTT; CDR3: CASSLAGRLTGTDTQYF
D: TRBD1; length: 14; size: NA; J: TRBJ2-7; V: TRBV20-1; DNA: TGCAGTGCTTCCGGGACAGGGCACTACTACGAGCAGTACTTC; CDR3: CSASGTGHYYEQYF
D: NA; length: 17; size: many; J: TRBJ2-5; V: TRBV25-1; DNA: TGTGCCAGCAGTGACAGGGTTGAAGCGAATTTGCGAGAGACCCAGTACTTC; CDR3: CASSDRVEANLRETQYF
D: NA; length: 13; size: NA; J: TRBJ1-2; V: TRBV10-3; DNA: TGTGCCATCCGTCTGGACAGTAACTATGGCTACACCTTC; CDR3: CAIRLDSNYGYTF
D: NA; length: 15; size: NA; J: TRBJ2-5; V: TRBV7-2; DNA: TGTGCCAGCAGCTTGGAGGGACAGATTATAGGAGCCCAGTACTTC; CDR3: CASSLEGQIIGAQYF
D: NA; length: 15; size: NA; J: TRBJ2-1; V: TRBV2; DNA: TGTGCCAGCAGTGAAAGGCACAGCACCTACAATGAGCAGTTCTTC; CDR3: CASSERHSTYNEQFF
D: NA; length: 20; size: NA; J: TRBJ2-7; V: TRBV21-1; DNA: TGTGCCAGCAGCAAGCCGCCCGTCGAGCGGGAGGGCCCTCACTCCTACGAGCAGTACTTC; CDR3: CASSKPPVEREGPHSYEQYF
D: NA; length: 13; size: NA; J: TRBJ2-3; V: TRBV11-2; DNA: TGTGCCAGCAGCTCCCCAAAACGAGGTACGCAGTATTTT; CDR3: CASSSPKRGTQYF
D: NA; length: 12; size: few; J: TRBJ2-3; V: TRBV4-2; DNA: TGTGCCAGCAGCCAAGGGGTAGATACGCAGTATTTT; CDR3: CASSQGVDTQYF
D: NA; length: 15; size: NA; J: TRBJ2-1; V: TRBV13; DNA: TGTGCCAGCAGCTTATGGTCTCCTCCCTACAATGAGCAGTTCTTC; CDR3: CASSLWSPPYNEQFF
D: NA; length: 16; size: NA; J: TRBJ2-3; V: TRBV28; DNA: TGTGCCAGCAGTGGCCGGGACCAATCCGGGGAGGATACGCAGTATTTT; CDR3: CASSGRDQSGEDTQYF
D: NA; length: 17; size: NA; J: TRBJ2-7; V: TRBV28; DNA: TGTGCCAGCAGGAATTTACCTGACAGGGAGGTCTACAATGAGCAGTACTTC; CDR3: CASRNLPDREVYNEQYF
D: TRBD1; length: 17; size: NA; J: TRBJ1-2; V: TRBV3-1; DNA: TGTGCCAGCAGCCGAGATTGGAGACAGGGAATCTACTATGGCTACACCTTC; CDR3: CASSRDWRQGIYYGYTF
D: NA; length: 17; size: once; J: TRBJ2-7; V: TRBV7-2; DNA: TGTGCCAGCAGCTTAGCTTCTGGGGCAGTCGAGGCCTACGAGCAGTACTTC; CDR3: CASSLASGAVEAYEQYF
D: NA; length: 17; size: NA; J: TRBJ2-5; V: TRBV25-1; DNA: TGTGCCAGCAGTGAATGGAAAGGACCCCACCGGATAGGGACCCAGTACTTC; CDR3: CASSEWKGPHRIGTQYF
D: NA; length: 16; size: NA; J: TRBJ1-2; V: TRBV20-1; DNA: TGCAGTGCTAGAGATTTACGGGAAATATCTAACTATGGCTACACCTTC; CDR3: CSARDLREISNYGYTF
D: NA; length: 17; size: few; J: TRBJ2-3; V: TRBV4-1; DNA: TGCGCCAGCAGCGGGCTAGCTGGTATAAGATCCACAGATACGCAGTATTTT; CDR3: CASSGLAGIRSTDTQYF
D: NA; length: 14; size: NA; J: TRBJ2-4; V: TRBV29-1; DNA: TGCAGCGTTTCCTCCGGGGAAGTCGGGAACATTCAGTACTTC; CDR3: CSVSSGEVGNIQYF
D: TRBD2; length: 16; size: once; J: TRBJ2-1; V: TRBV4-3; DNA: TGCGCCAGCAGCCAAGATCGTAGCGGGACCTACAATGAGCAGTTCTTC; CDR3: CASSQDRSGTYNEQFF
D: NA; length: 13; size: NA; J: TRBJ1-5; V: TRBV5-1; DNA: TGCGCCAGCAGCTTTACAGGCGGTCAGCCCCAGCATTTT; CDR3: CASSFTGGQPQHF
D: TRBD1; length: 14; size: few; J: TRBJ2-5; V: TRBV29-1; DNA: TGCAGCAGTCGTACAGGGGGCCGTCCAGAGACCCAGTACTTC; CDR3: CSSRTGGRPETQYF
D: NA; length: 13; size: NA; J: TRBJ1-1; V: TRBV6-1; DNA: TGTGCCAGCAGCGTCTTCCAGAACACTGAAGCTTTCTTT; CDR3: CASSVFQNTEAFF
D: NA; length: 13; size: NA; J: TRBJ1-1; V: TRBV20-1; DNA: TGCAGTGCTAGAGAACGAGAATTCACTGAAGCTTTCTTT; CDR3: CSAREREFTEAFF
D: TRBD2; length: 14; size: once; J: TRBJ2-7; V: TRBV10-3; DNA: TGTGCCATCAGTGCCGGCCTAGCGGCCTACGAGCAGTACTTT; CDR3: CAISAGLAAYEQYF
D: NA; length: 13; size: few; J: TRBJ2-3; V: TRBV15; DNA: TGTGCCACCAGCAGAGATAACACAGATACGCAGTATTTT; CDR3: CATSRDNTDTQYF
D: NA; length: 13; size: NA; J: TRBJ2-1; V: TRBV9; DNA: TGTGCCAGCAGCGTAGAATTTCGGAATGAGCAGTTCTTC; CDR3: CASSVEFRNEQFF
D: NA; length: 15; size: few; J: TRBJ2-7; V: TRBV5-6; DNA: TGTGCCAGCAGCCCTCTAGGGTTCGGTACCTACGAGCAGTACTTC; CDR3: CASSPLGFGTYEQYF
D: NA; length: 15; size: NA; J: TRBJ2-3; V: TRBV20-1; DNA: TGCAGTGCTAGATTAATGTCTCTGGGGACAGATACGCAGTATTTT; CDR3: CSARLMSLGTDTQYF
D: TRBD2; length: 14; size: NA; J: TRBJ2-2; V: TRBV6-4; DNA: TGTGCCAGCAGTGAATCCGGGGGGACCGGGGAGCTGTTTTTT; CDR3: CASSESGGTGELFF
D: NA; length: 15; size: NA; J: TRBJ2-6; V: TRBV29-1; DNA: TGCAGCGCTGGGACCGGGTCGACCGGGGCCAACGTCCTGACTTTC; CDR3: CSAGTGSTGANVLTF
D: TRBD1; length: 16; size: NA; J: TRBJ1-2; V: TRBV3-1; DNA: TGTGCCAGCAGCCCCTCGGACAGGGCAACTATCTATGGCTACACCTTC; CDR3: CASSPSDRATIYGYTF
D: TRBD1; length: 13; size: NA; J: TRBJ1-2; V: TRBV6-5; DNA: TGTGCCAGCAGTGGCACAGGGGGCTGGGGCTACACCTTC; CDR3: CASSGTGGWGYTF
D: NA; length: 16; size: NA; J: TRBJ2-7; V: TRBV27; DNA: TGTGCCAGCAGTGAAGTTGTCGGGGGCTCCTACAATGAGCAGTACTTC; CDR3: CASSEVVGGSYNEQYF
D: NA; length: 14; size: NA; J: TRBJ2-3; V: TRBV12-5; DNA: TGTGCTAGTGGTTTGGTCTCCCTTACAGATACGCAGTATTTT; CDR3: CASGLVSLTDTQYF
D: TRBD1; length: 17; size: NA; J: TRBJ2-7; V: TRBV7-9; DNA: TGTGCCAGCAGCTTAGCGGTCGACAGGGGGCACTTCTACGAGCAGTACTTC; CDR3: CASSLAVDRGHFYEQYF
D: TRBD1; length: 13; size: few; J: TRBJ1-1; V: TRBV6-2/TRBV6-3; DNA: TGTGCCAGTAACAGGGGGCGCGACACTGAAGCTTTCTTT; CDR3: CASNRGRDTEAFF
D: TRBD1; length: 16; size: once; J: TRBJ1-1; V: TRBV5-1; DNA: TGCGCCAGCACCCCGGGACAGGGGTTTGGGAACACTGAAGCTTTCTTT; CDR3: CASTPGQGFGNTEAFF
D: TRBD2; length: 14; size: few; J: TRBJ2-7; V: TRBV20-1; DNA: TGCAGTGCGAGACTAGCGGGAGTCTCCTACGAGCAGTACTTC; CDR3: CSARLAGVSYEQYF
D: TRBD2; length: 17; size: NA; J: TRBJ2-5; V: TRBV20-1; DNA: TGCAGTGCTAGAGATGAGAGACTAGCGGGCTTTCGGGAGACCCAGTACTTC; CDR3: CSARDERLAGFRETQYF
D: TRBD2; length: 16; size: NA; J: TRBJ2-3; V: TRBV7-9; DNA: TGTGCCAGCAGCCTTTGGACTAGCGCCTTCACAGATACGCAGTATTTT; CDR3: CASSLWTSAFTDTQYF
D: NA; length: 14; size: few; J: TRBJ2-5; V: TRBV11-1; DNA: TGTGCCAGCAGCCCGCAACTAGACTGGGAGACCCAGTACTTC; CDR3: CASSPQLDWETQYF
D: NA; length: 15; size: NA; J: TRBJ2-5; V: TRBV7-2; DNA: TGTGCCAGCAGCTTAGTTCAGGGGAGAAGGGAGACCCAGTACTTC; CDR3: CASSLVQGRRETQYF
D: NA; length: 10; size: few; J: TRBJ2-3; V: TRBV20-1; DNA: TGCAGTGCTACGACTGGCACGCAGTATTTT; CDR3: CSATTGTQYF
D: NA; length: 13; size: NA; J: TRBJ1-5; V: TRBV29-1; DNA: TGCAGCGTTGGAACAGCCTATTATCAGCCCCAGCATTTT; CDR3: CSVGTAYYQPQHF
D: TRBD2; length: 12; size: NA; J: TRBJ2-1; V: TRBV7-2; DNA: TGTGCCAGCAGCCAGGTAGCGGGGGGTCAGTTCTTC; CDR3: CASSQVAGGQFF
D: TRBD2; length: 15; size: many; J: TRBJ2-7; V: TRBV20-1; DNA: TGCAGTGCTAGACATAGCGGGAGTGGCGGCTACGAGCAGTACTTC; CDR3: CSARHSGSGGYEQYF
D: NA; length: 12; size: NA; J: TRBJ2-3; V: TRBV2; DNA: TGTGCCAGACAGTGGGTGGCGGATACGCAGTATTTT; CDR3: CARQWVADTQYF
D: TRBD1; length: 15; size: NA; J: TRBJ1-5; V: TRBV20-1; DNA: TGCAGTGCTAGAACCTCCCGGACAGGAGATCAGCCCCAGCATTTT; CDR3: CSARTSRTGDQPQHF
D: TRBD1; length: 16; size: NA; J: TRBJ2-1; V: TRBV7-2; DNA: TGTGCCAGCAGCCCCCGTTCCGGGACAGAAGCTAATGAGCAGTTCTTC; CDR3: CASSPRSGTEANEQFF
D: TRBD2; length: 17; size: NA; J: TRBJ2-1; V: TRBV14; DNA: TGTGCCAGCAGCCAATTTACCGGGACTAGCTCCTACAATGAGCAGTTCTTC; CDR3: CASSQFTGTSSYNEQFF
D: NA; length: 18; size: NA; J: TRBJ2-7; V: TRBV21-1; DNA: TGTGCCAGCAGCAATCAGGAGGGCCTTTTGTTTGGCTCCTACGAGCAGTACTTC; CDR3: CASSNQEGLLFGSYEQYF
D: TRBD2; length: 15; size: NA; J: TRBJ2-7; V: TRBV5-1; DNA: TGCGCCAGCAGCTTTTCGGGGGGATCCCCCTACGAGCAGTACTTC; CDR3: CASSFSGGSPYEQYF